These 16 T cell receptor beta chains were all obtained from the same sample, sequenced in a study of OX40 agonist ivuxolimab in advanced cancers. Sequenced by immunoSEQ multiplex PCR; TCRdb stores in-frame clones only, minus some. The sample has tens of thousands of clones, approximately 88% seen once. Sequences were derived from CD4+ or CD8+ T cells sorted from blood, sampled in a trial of the OX40 agonist ivuxolimab. The receptors derive from an adult with an advanced solid tumor such as melanoma, head and neck, liver or kidney cancer.

The chain joins TRBV4-3 to TRBJ2-3; D not resolved. The CDR3 is 18 residues long. Looked up from germline, CDR1 is LGHNA and CDR2 is YSLEER. V was trimmed by 0 bases and J by 2 bases, leaving 18 bases between them. CDR3 loop: CASSQDTLVATITDTQYF. CDR3 sequence (DNA): TGCGCCAGCAGCCAAGACACTTTGGTAGCCACAATCACAGATACGCAGTATTTT.

V and J are TRBV7-2 and TRBJ2-1; 8 bases align to TRBD2. The junction had 4 bases not matched to a gene; V was cut back by 6 bases and J by 0 bases. This CDR3 has 15 residues. Germline CDR1 SGHTA, CDR2 FQGNSA. CDR3 in DNA: TGTGCCAGCAGGGGAAGCGGGAGCTCCTACAATGAGCAGTTCTTC. It specifies CASRGSGSSYNEQFF.

The genes are TRBV2 and TRBJ2-5, with 9 bases fitting TRBD1. This CDR3 contains 15 residues. V shed 5 bases, J shed 2 bases, and the junction held 6 bases outside the gene matches. Germline assignment: CDR1 SNHLY and CDR2 FYNNEI. In DNA form, the CDR3 reads TGTGCCAGCAGTACAGGACAGGGGCGGCAAGAGACCCAGTACTTC. Its protein is CASSTGQGRQETQYF.

The genes are TRBV28 and TRBJ1-5; 7 bases are shared with TRBD1. CDR1 MDHEN and CDR2 SYDVKM come from the germline V gene. The J segment lost 3 bases and the V segment lost 5 bases, leaving 4 bases of the junction unmatched. CDR3 length equals 14 residues. CDR3 DNA sequence: TGTGCCAGCAGTCTGACAGGGAACAATCAGCCCCAGCATTTT. Encoded protein: CASSLTGNNQPQHF.

V and J are TRBV20-1 and TRBJ2-1; the D gene is possibly TRBD2 (5 bases). The germline V gene encodes CDR1 DFQATT and CDR2 SNEGSKA (reference sequence). This CDR3 has 11 amino acids. V lost 1 base to trimming and J lost 13 bases, with 11 bases between them. The CDR3 loop reads CSARVDSLQFF. CDR3 in DNA: TGCAGTGCTAGAGTGGACTCCCTCCAGTTCTTC.

The CDR3, as DNA: TGTGCCAGCACCCCCTGGGCCCCGAACACTGAAGCTTTCTTT. The encoded protein is CASTPWAPNTEAFF. The chain employs TRBV7-8 and TRBJ1-1; D not certain. With 7 bases removed from V and 1 base from J, the gap between germline ends came to 13 bases. The CDR3 totals 14 residues. Germline CDR1 SGHVS, CDR2 FQNEAQ.

This sequence joins TRBV5-1 and TRBJ2-7, with 9 bases aligning to TRBD1. The CDR3 consists of 15 residues. Germline V lookup: CDR1 SGHRS, CDR2 YFSETQ. J gave up 3 bases and V 0 bases, and 4 bases lay outside the gene matches. CDR3 in amino acids: CASSLETGGSYEQYV. The CDR3 DNA is TGCGCCAGCAGCTTGGAAACAGGGGGCAGCTACGAGCAGTACGTC.

The V call is TRBV7-2, the J call TRBJ1-2; TRBD1 matches 10 bases. The ends lost 2 bases at V and 5 bases at J; junction bases unmatched: 2. Germline CDR1 and CDR2: SGHTA and FQGNSA. The CDR3 loop spans 14 amino acids. The CDR3 region is CASSLLGQGYGYTF. Written as DNA, the CDR3 is TGTGCCAGCAGCTTATTGGGACAGGGGTATGGCTACACCTTC.

The chain links TRBV27 to TRBJ2-5, with 7 nucleotides matching TRBD1. Germline V gene lookup returns CDR1 MNHEY and CDR2 SMNVEV (reference sequence). Losses at the gene ends were 7 bases for V and 2 bases for J; bases not matched to a gene: 16. The CDR3 runs 17 residues. The CDR3 sequence: CASNRKKPGQLQETQYF. CDR3 DNA sequence: TGTGCCAGCAATCGCAAGAAACCGGGACAGCTACAAGAGACCCAGTACTTC.

This clone was counted a single time. V usage is TRBV5-1 and J usage is TRBJ1-4; no firm D call. Trimming took 4 bases from V and 7 from J, leaving 11 bases between them. Germline loops: CDR1 SGHRS, CDR2 YFSETQ. The CDR3 sequence is 13 residues long. CDR3 sequence reads: CASSLNLPEKLFF. Written as DNA, the CDR3 is TGCGCCAGCAGCCTCAACTTACCTGAAAAACTGTTTTTT.

The chain carries TRBV7-2 and TRBJ1-1; D not certain. With 3 bases removed from V and 2 bases from J, the gap between germline ends came to 13 bases. The CDR3 extends over 15 amino acids. Germline CDR1 reads SGHTA; CDR2 reads FQGNSA. Written as DNA, the CDR3 is TGTGCCAGCAGCTTTGGCGGTCAGCTTAACACTGAAGCTTTCTTT. Translated: CASSFGGQLNTEAFF.

The chain couples TRBV19 to TRBJ2-5; 7 bases line up with TRBD1. Unmatched junction bases numbered 15, after V lost 6 bases and J lost 5 bases. This CDR3 has 16 amino acids. Germline CDR1 is LNHDA and CDR2 is SQIVND (reference sequence). The CDR3 region is CASSPQTGMIVETQYF. As DNA, the CDR3 is TGTGCCAGTAGCCCCCAGACAGGGATGATTGTCGAGACCCAGTACTTC. Full variable domain (missing parts from reference TRBV19 and TRBJ2-5): DGGITQSPKYLFRKEGQNVTLSCEQNLNHDAMYWYRQDPGQGLRLIYYSQIVNDFQKGDIAEGYSVSREKKESFPLTVTSAQKNPTAFYLCASSPQTGMIVETQYFGPGTRLLVL.

V and J are TRBV28 and TRBJ1-2, with a weak D call TRBD1 (5 bases). This CDR3 spans 14 amino acids. CDR1 MDHEN and CDR2 SYDVKM come from the germline V gene. V was clipped by 8 bases and J by 2 bases, with 15 bases between them. The CDR3 nucleotides read TGTGCCAGCCAGGCCGGGGGTGCAAACTATGGCTACACCTTC. Protein sequence: CASQAGGANYGYTF.

The chain employs TRBV21-1 and TRBJ2-7; the table calls TRBD1, which could not be checked here. TRBV21-1 is listed as a pseudogene. CDR3 length: 15 amino acids. Here the CDR3 DNA reads TGTGCCAGCAGCAAAGCTTGTGACAGGACCTACGAGCAGTACGTC. Its protein is CASSKACDRTYEQYV.

This rearrangement joins TRBV7-9 to TRBJ2-3; D not certain. This CDR3 contains 14 residues. In germline, CDR1 is SEHNR, CDR2 FQNEAQ (reference sequence). Trimming shortened V by 1 base and J by 3 bases, and 8 bases separated the two germline ends. The chain's CDR3 is CASSLDYGTDTQYF. The CDR3, as DNA: TGTGCCAGCAGCTTAGACTACGGGACAGATACGCAGTATTTT.

This clone came up a few times. The chain recombines TRBV13 with TRBJ2-2; 8 bases agree with TRBD1. The CDR3 contains 15 residues. After removal of 0 bases from V and 3 bases from J, the junction contained 0 bases not matched to a gene. The V gene's germline CDR1 is PRHDT and CDR2 FYEKMQ (reference sequence). CDR3 in amino acids: CASSLGDRDTGELFF. CDR3 sequence (DNA): TGTGCCAGCAGCTTAGGGGACAGGGACACCGGGGAGCTGTTTTTT.